A single sample gave rise to the 3 T cell receptor beta chains below, sequenced in a study of blood T cells in healthy people across ages. Primers used in a second PCR of about 7 to 12 cycles were a sample-barcoded 5' primer and a J-beta primer mix. TCRdb re-analysed the 5' RACE reads in MiXCR, keeping a single row per CDR3 protein. Of 1,500,000 or so distinct CDR3 sequences listed, less than 45% were seen once; the top ten hold around 4%. What was sequenced was blood. These receptors originate from a young woman in good health.

This clonotype was counted between two and nine times. The chain couples TRBV12-3 or TRBV12-4 to TRBJ1-6, with no clear D. Between the trimmed V and J ends, which lost 0 bases and 9 bases, there was a span of 18 bases. CDR3 size: 17 residues. The chain's CDR3 is CASSLASSSILGSPLHF. The CDR3 DNA sequence: TGTGCCAGCAGTTTAGCCTCCTCCAGTATCCTCGGTTCACCCCTCCACTTT.

The chain joins TRBV27 to TRBJ2-1, with D uncertain. Trimming stripped 2 bases from V and 10 bases from J, with 12 bases between. The V gene's germline CDR1 is MNHEY and CDR2 SMNVEV (reference sequence). The CDR3 totals 13 residues. The DNA of the CDR3 is TGTGCCAGCAGTTTAGGAGACCCTGGGGAGCAGTTCTTC. Its protein product is CASSLGDPGEQFF.

The chain links TRBV20-1 to TRBJ1-4; D call uncertain. The CDR3 covers 14 residues. V was shortened by 6 bases and J by 3 bases, with 14 bases between the two germline ends. CDR1 is DFQATT, CDR2 SNEGSKA, per germline (reference sequence). CDR3 loop: CSAPRDSSNEKLFF. DNA of the CDR3: TGCAGTGCCCCCCGAGACTCATCTAATGAAAAACTGTTTTTT.